The 27 T cell receptor beta chains below come from one sample, sequenced in a study of cytomegalovirus exposure and HLA in healthy donors (TCRdb year 2017). Library construction relied on the immunoSEQ multiplex PCR assay. For the multiplex PCR, a mixture combining 60 forward primers for TCR Vbeta segments and 13 reverse primers for TCR Jbeta segments was used. Entries here come from immuneACCESS through TCRdb and include only in-frame sequences with V and J called. Some clones fail to appear in such tables; in the studies checked, an unresolved V gene covers under half of the shortfall, and the cause of the remainder is unknown. For this sample there are 85,000 to 100,000 clones; under 85% appear just once. The top ten constitute approximately 4% of the sample. Sample: PBMCs. The receptors originated from a female donor in good health and CMV-seropositive.

The chain employs TRBV2 and TRBJ1-2; D may be TRBD1 (5 bases). The CDR3 extends over 14 amino acids. CDR1 is SNHLY and CDR2 is FYNNEI in the germline V gene. V gave up 3 bases and J gave up 4 bases, with 12 bases separating them. The CDR3 loop reads CASSEGGRGYGYTF. The CDR3 DNA sequence: TGTGCCAGCAGTGAGGGGGGGAGAGGCTATGGCTACACCTTC.

There are a few counts of this clone. This sequence joins TRBV7-9 and TRBJ2-1; TRBD2 aligns across 8 bases. The germline gives CDR1 SEHNR, CDR2 FQNEAQ (reference sequence). Trimming removed 4 bases from V and 4 bases from J; junction bases left unmatched: 9. The CDR3 covers 16 residues. The chain's CDR3 is CASSSIRGLVYNEQFF. CDR3 DNA: TGTGCCAGCAGCTCCATACGGGGACTAGTTTACAATGAGCAGTTCTTC.

The chain carries TRBV28 and TRBJ2-1; 8 positions agree with TRBD2. The CDR3 is 15 amino acids. The junction had 9 bases not matched to a gene; V was cut back by 7 bases and J by 4 bases. Germline lookup yields CDR1 MDHEN and CDR2 SYDVKM. Here the CDR3 reads CASTLAGPTYNEQFF. CDR3 in DNA: TGTGCCAGCACCCTAGCGGGTCCCACTTACAATGAGCAGTTCTTC.

This chain joins TRBV19 and TRBJ2-5; D gene uncertain. This CDR3 is built from 13 residues. Trimming stripped 1 base from V and 3 bases from J, with 6 bases between. Germline-derived CDR1 and CDR2 are LNHDA and SQIVND (reference sequence). The DNA for the CDR3 is TGTGCCAGTAGTATAGGTAGAGAAGAGACCCAGTACTTC. This gives the protein CASSIGREETQYF.

The V gene is TRBV6-5, the J gene TRBJ2-7, with 9 bases aligning to TRBD1. The junction had 0 bases not matched to a gene; V was cut back by 0 bases and J by 0 bases. The germline CDR1 and CDR2 sequences are MNHEY and SVGAGI. CDR3 length: 15 amino acids. CDR3 amino acids: CASSYSTGGSYEQYF. The CDR3 DNA sequence: TGTGCCAGCAGTTACTCGACAGGGGGCTCCTACGAGCAGTACTTC.

This clone showed up just a few times. The same CDR3 also results from other DNA sequences found in this sample. The chain uses TRBV6-5 and TRBJ1-1, with TRBD1 as a possible D gene (5 bases). Per the germline V gene, CDR1 is MNHEY and CDR2 is SVGAGI. Trimming removed 0 bases from V and 2 bases from J, with 10 bases in between. This CDR3 comprises 15 residues. In DNA form, the CDR3 reads TGTGCCAGCAGTTACTCGGGGAGGGGCAACACTGAAGCTTTCTTT. Translation gives CASSYSGRGNTEAFF.

The chain joins TRBV7-7 to TRBJ1-1; 7 nucleotides line up with TRBD1. The germline CDR1 and CDR2 sequences are SSHAT and FNYEAQ (reference sequence). After removal of 5 bases from V and 4 bases from J, the junction contained 7 bases not matched to a gene. The CDR3 sequence is 14 residues long. CDR3 nucleotides: TGTGCCAGCAGCGCGCAACAGGGGAGCACTGAAGCTTTCTTT. Amino acids: CASSAQQGSTEAFF.

CDR3 region: CASSQVGGKVGSSGNTIYF. CDR3 nucleotide sequence: TGCGCCAGCAGCCAAGTGGGAGGGAAGGTGGGGTCATCTGGAAACACCATATATTTT. This rearrangement joins TRBV4-1 to TRBJ1-3; unclear D gene. The length of the CDR3 is 19 residues. Germline V gene data show CDR1 as MGHRA and CDR2 as YSYEKL. V gave up 1 base and J gave up 1 base, with 20 bases separating them.

The chain uses TRBV4-1 and TRBJ2-5; 16 nucleotides align to TRBD2. This CDR3 comprises 21 residues. Trimming took 2 bases from V and 5 from J; bases not matched to a gene: 17. From germline, CDR1 is MGHRA and CDR2 YSYEKL. DNA for the CDR3: TGCGCCAGCAGCCAAATAGGGGGACCGGGACTAGCGGGAGGGCCCTTGGAGACCCAGTACTTC. It translates to CASSQIGGPGLAGGPLETQYF.

The table lists this clone with a few counts. The chain has TRBV5-1 and TRBJ2-7, with 9 bases identical to TRBD2. J was trimmed by 0 bases and V by 0 bases; bases with no gene match: 10. Germline CDR1 and CDR2: SGHRS and YFSETQ. The CDR3 loop spans 18 amino acids. CDR3 DNA sequence: TGCGCCAGCAGCTTGGGCCTAGCGGGAACGAGGAGCTCCTACGAGCAGTACTTC. Residues: CASSLGLAGTRSSYEQYF.

In this sample, this clone turned up a few times. The rearrangement uses TRBV5-1 and TRBJ1-3; D remains unclear. The CDR3 sequence is 13 residues long. Germline CDR1 reads SGHRS; CDR2 reads YFSETQ. V lost 4 bases and J lost 1, with 6 bases in between. The CDR3 protein is CASSGGSGNTIYF. CDR3 nucleotide sequence: TGCGCCAGCAGCGGAGGATCTGGAAACACCATATATTTT.

This chain connects TRBV19 to TRBJ2-5; 14 positions agree with TRBD2. The CDR3 consists of 16 residues. The V segment lost 4 bases and the J segment 2 bases; nucleotides outside the gene matches: 3. Germline assignment: CDR1 LNHDA and CDR2 SQIVND (reference sequence). CDR3 in DNA: TGTGCCAGTAGTACAGGGACTAGCGGGGGACAAGAGACCCAGTACTTC. It codes for CASSTGTSGGQETQYF.

The J gene is TRBJ2-7, the V gene TRBV9; 10 nucleotides agree with TRBD2. Trimming at V came to 1 base and at J to 7 bases, leaving 5 bases not matched to a gene. The CDR3 extends over 14 amino acids. CDR1 is SGDLS and CDR2 is YYNGEE in the germline V gene. The CDR3 loop reads CASSVSGLAREQYF. The CDR3 DNA follows: TGTGCCAGCAGCGTATCGGGACTAGCGCGGGAGCAGTACTTC. Looking up the rest from reference TRBV9 and TRBJ2-7 gives the full variable domain: DSGVTQTPKHLITATGQRVTLRCSPRSGDLSVYWYQQSLDQGLQFLIQYYNGEERAKGNILERFSAQQFPDLHSELNLSSLELGDSALYFCASSVSGLAREQYFGPGTRLTVT.

The chain combines TRBV19 with TRBJ1-5; the D is unclear. V was clipped by 3 bases and J by 0 bases, with 12 bases between them. CDR3 length: 16 residues. Germline CDR1 reads LNHDA; CDR2 reads SQIVND (reference sequence). CDR3 nucleotides: TGTGCCAGTAGTATTGAGGGTGTGTATAGCAATCAGCCCCAGCATTTT. Encoded protein: CASSIEGVYSNQPQHF.

The rearrangement uses TRBV6-1 and TRBJ2-2, with 8 bases fitting TRBD1. The V gene's germline CDR1 is MNHNS and CDR2 SASEGT. The CDR3 sequence is 15 residues long. The trim removed 5 bases at V and 3 bases at J, leaving 5 bases unmatched. DNA for the CDR3: TGTGCCAGCAGTAAAACAGGGGGTTACACCGGGGAGCTGTTTTTT. Translated, it gives CASSKTGGYTGELFF.

J is TRBJ2-5 and V is TRBV2, with 11 positions matching TRBD2. The CDR3 is 22 amino acids. Germline-derived CDR1 and CDR2 are SNHLY and FYNNEI. V lost 7 bases, J lost 5 bases, and 30 bases stayed unmatched. The CDR3 DNA sequence: TGTGCCAGCAATACAGGGCCTGGGCTCGGTTTGGCTCTAGCGGGAGGACGCGAGACCCAGTACTTC. Translating it yields CASNTGPGLGLALAGGRETQYF.

This chain joins TRBV10-1 and TRBJ1-1; D call uncertain. Germline lookup yields CDR1 WNHNN and CDR2 SYGVQD (reference sequence). The ends were cut back, 4 bases at V and 1 base at J, with 16 bases in the middle. The CDR3 contains 16 residues. The CDR3 is CASSGQTLDTNTEAFF. In DNA, the CDR3 is TGCGCCAGCAGTGGACAAACCTTAGACACGAACACTGAAGCTTTCTTT.

V and J are TRBV7-6 and TRBJ2-7; 8 bases are a match to TRBD2. Trimming took 1 base from V and 3 from J; bases not matched to a gene: 5. Looked up from germline, CDR1 is SGHVS and CDR2 is FNYEAQ. There are 15 residues in the CDR3. In DNA form, the CDR3 reads TGTGCCAGCAGCTTAGAGGGACTAGGAGGCTACGAGCAGTACTTC. This translates into CASSLEGLGGYEQYF.

The chain recombines TRBV9 with TRBJ2-1, with 14 bases that match TRBD2. The CDR3 runs 18 residues. Germline assignment: CDR1 SGDLS and CDR2 YYNGEE. V trimming: 3 bases; J trimming: 9 bases; junction bases outside the gene matches: 14. In DNA form, the CDR3 reads TGTGCCAGCAGCGCGAACCCCCAGGGGACTAGCGGGAGCGGTGAGCAGTTCTTC. The encoded protein is CASSANPQGTSGSGEQFF. Variable domain in full (rest from reference TRBV9 and TRBJ2-1): DSGVTQTPKHLITATGQRVTLRCSPRSGDLSVYWYQQSLDQGLQFLIQYYNGEERAKGNILERFSAQQFPDLHSELNLSSLELGDSALYFCASSANPQGTSGSGEQFFGPGTRLTVL.

DNA of the CDR3: TGTGCCAGCAGCTTAGGCGCAAACAATGAGCAGTTCTTC. Its translation is CASSLGANNEQFF. The gene calls are TRBV7-6 and TRBJ2-1; D is uncertain. The CDR3 contains 13 residues. Trimming took 1 base from V and 5 from J, leaving 6 bases between them. Per the germline V gene, CDR1 is SGHVS and CDR2 is FNYEAQ.

The V and J genes are TRBV5-1 and TRBJ2-3; tentatively, D is TRBD2 (5 bases). The CDR3 loop spans 15 amino acids. Germline lookup yields CDR1 SGHRS and CDR2 YFSETQ. Trimming cost V 1 base and J 3 bases, with 12 bases left between them. The CDR3 loop reads CASSLWAGGTDTQYF. In nucleotides, the CDR3 is TGCGCCAGCAGCTTGTGGGCAGGAGGTACAGATACGCAGTATTTT.

This chain connects TRBV6-6 to TRBJ2-5; D gene ambiguous. CDR3 length: 11 amino acids. V dropped 2 bases and J dropped 5 bases, with 3 bases sitting between them. From germline, CDR1 is MNHNY and CDR2 SVGAGI (reference sequence). CDR3 region: CASSYGETQYF. The CDR3 DNA reads TGTGCCAGCAGTTACGGCGAGACCCAGTACTTC.

About this clone itself: This CDR3 is also generated by other DNA sequences in the sample. The rearrangement uses TRBV25-1 and TRBJ2-7; TRBD2 aligns across 9 bases. Germline V gene data show CDR1 as MGHDK and CDR2 as SYGVNS. CDR3 length: 14 residues. The V gene end was trimmed by 4 bases and the J gene end by 0 bases; junction bases not matched to a gene: 1. DNA for the CDR3: TGTGCCAGCAGTGTTAGCGGGAGCTCCTACGAGCAGTACTTC. Its translation is CASSVSGSSYEQYF.

The V and J genes are TRBV18 and TRBJ2-3, with TRBD2 matching 7 bases. The CDR3 has 15 amino acids. The V and J ends lost 6 bases and 2 bases, in that order; junction bases with no gene match: 8. CDR1 and CDR2 (germline): KGHSH, LQKENI. The CDR3 is CASSPAGPTTDTQYF. In nucleotides, the CDR3 is TGTGCCAGCTCTCCAGCGGGGCCAACCACAGATACGCAGTATTTT.

Notes on this clone: The junction departs from germline at one end; a sequencing error may be responsible. Other nucleotide sequences from this sample produce the same CDR3. The J gene is TRBJ2-1, the V gene TRBV10-3, with D possibly being TRBD1 (6 bases). Looked up from germline, CDR1 is ENHRY and CDR2 is SYGVKD. The CDR3 contains 14 residues. In nucleotides, the CDR3 is TGTGCCATCAGTGAACAGGGTTCGGACAACGAGCAGTTCTTC. Protein: CAISEQGSDNEQFF.

The rearrangement joins TRBV6-1 to TRBJ2-1; no clear D gene. V shed 3 bases and J shed 4 bases, with 16 bases lying between them. The CDR3 is 16 amino acids. Germline lookup yields CDR1 MNHNS and CDR2 SASEGT. The CDR3 is CASSEFTNPLYNEQFF. CDR3 coding DNA: TGTGCCAGCAGTGAGTTCACAAATCCCCTTTACAATGAGCAGTTCTTC.

This chain connects TRBV30 to TRBJ1-1; 7 bases are a match to TRBD1. Trimming removed 8 bases from V and 1 base from J; junction bases left unmatched: 10. CDR1 and CDR2 (germline): GTSNPN, SVGIG (reference sequence). This CDR3 contains 14 residues. The CDR3 region is CARSTGQANTEAFF. CDR3 bases: TGTGCCCGATCCACCGGACAGGCGAACACTGAAGCTTTCTTT.